The 9 T cell receptor beta chains in this list originate from one sample, sequenced in a study of T cells in narcolepsy. Here immunoSEQ multiplex PCR was the method, and the copy in TCRdb shows in-frame clones only, minus some. The sample lists around 30,000 clones; roughly four fifths were seen once. The specimen was memory (CD45RA-) CD4+ T cells from blood. The receptors stem from a human donor in good health.

Only a few counts were recorded for this clone. The rearrangement joins TRBV11-2 to TRBJ2-3; no definite D call. V lost 0 bases and J lost 8, with 18 bases in between. The CDR3 loop spans 16 amino acids. The germline gives CDR1 SGHAT, CDR2 FQNNGV. CDR3 nucleotides: TGTGCCAGCAGCTTAGAGGTCCCTAAACCCTCAGCTACGCAGTATTTT. As protein: CASSLEVPKPSATQYF.

The V and J genes are TRBV7-9 and TRBJ2-2; the D is unclear. This CDR3 is built from 12 residues. Germline V gene sequence: CDR1 SEHNR, CDR2 FQNEAQ (reference sequence). Trimming took 3 bases from V and 7 from J, leaving 6 bases between them. The CDR3 loop reads CASSLLVGELFF. CDR3 nucleotides: TGTGCCAGCAGCTTGTTAGTCGGGGAGCTGTTTTTT.

The CDR3 sequence: CASSYKNQPQHF. In DNA form, the CDR3 reads TGTGCCAGCAGTTACAAAAATCAGCCCCAGCATTTT. This rearrangement joins TRBV6-6 to TRBJ1-5, with D unresolved. Germline CDR1 is MNHNY and CDR2 is SVGAGI (reference sequence). This CDR3 has 12 residues. V gave up 2 bases and J gave up 4 bases, with 3 bases separating them.

The rearrangement uses TRBV18 and TRBJ2-5, with 7 bases identical to TRBD1. This CDR3 has 13 residues. Germline CDR1 is KGHSH and CDR2 is LQKENI. Losses at the gene ends were 6 bases for V and 7 bases for J; bases not matched to a gene: 8. The CDR3 loop reads CASSAGTDGTQYF. The CDR3 region has the DNA TGTGCCAGCTCGGCCGGGACAGACGGGACCCAGTACTTC.

The V and J genes are TRBV6-6 and TRBJ2-3, with 8 bases that match TRBD2. Germline lookup yields CDR1 MNHNY and CDR2 SVGAGI (reference sequence). The CDR3 contains 15 residues. V was pared by 4 bases and J by 3 bases, with 6 bases of the junction left unmatched. CDR3 nucleotide sequence: TGTGCCAGCAGTTCAAGCGGGGGTTTTACAGATACGCAGTATTTT. Its protein product is CASSSSGGFTDTQYF.

This rearrangement joins TRBV19 to TRBJ1-2; no clear D. V was shortened by 4 bases and J by 1 base, with 10 bases between the two germline ends. The length of the CDR3 is 14 residues. Germline lookup yields CDR1 LNHDA and CDR2 SQIVND (reference sequence). The CDR3 DNA follows: TGTGCCAGTAGTACACGGACGGTTAACTATGGCTACACCTTC. Translated, it gives CASSTRTVNYGYTF.

This chain connects TRBV6-5 to TRBJ2-5; no definite D call. The V end was cut by 6 bases, the J end by 7 bases, with 18 bases between. This CDR3 is built from 14 residues. Germline values: CDR1 MNHEY, CDR2 SVGAGI. The CDR3: CASSDPRLPGTQYF. In DNA form, the CDR3 reads TGTGCCAGCAGCGACCCACGGCTCCCGGGGACCCAGTACTTC.

V gene TRBV4-2 combines with J gene TRBJ1-1, with TRBD1 matching 7 bases. Germline-derived CDR1 and CDR2 are LGHNA and YNFKEQ. CDR3 length equals 16 residues. Trimming cost V 1 base and J 1 base; bases outside gene matches: 6. The CDR3 region is CASSQALRGRNTEAFF. The CDR3 coding sequence is TGTGCCAGCAGCCAAGCTTTAAGGGGGCGGAACACTGAAGCTTTCTTT.

The rearrangement uses TRBV19 and TRBJ2-3; 12 nucleotides agree with TRBD2. The ends lost 4 bases at V and 2 bases at J; junction bases unmatched: 4. Germline CDR1 and CDR2: LNHDA and SQIVND (reference sequence). The CDR3 is 16 amino acids. In DNA, the CDR3 is TGTGCCAGTAGTACTCGGACTAGCGGGGTCACAGATACGCAGTATTTT. Protein sequence: CASSTRTSGVTDTQYF.